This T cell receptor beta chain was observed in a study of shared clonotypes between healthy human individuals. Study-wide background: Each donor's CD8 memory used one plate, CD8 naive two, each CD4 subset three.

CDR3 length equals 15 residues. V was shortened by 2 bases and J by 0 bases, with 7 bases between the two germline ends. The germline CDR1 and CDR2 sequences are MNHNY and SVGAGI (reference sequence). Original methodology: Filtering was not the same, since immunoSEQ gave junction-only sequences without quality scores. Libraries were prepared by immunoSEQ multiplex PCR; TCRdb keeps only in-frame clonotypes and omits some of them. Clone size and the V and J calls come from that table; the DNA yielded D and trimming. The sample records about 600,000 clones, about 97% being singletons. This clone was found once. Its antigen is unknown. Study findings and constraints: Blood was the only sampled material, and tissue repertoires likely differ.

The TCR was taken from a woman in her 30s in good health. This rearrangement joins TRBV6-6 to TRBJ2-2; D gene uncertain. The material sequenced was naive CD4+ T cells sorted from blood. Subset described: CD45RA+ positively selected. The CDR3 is CASSYQRPNTGELFF. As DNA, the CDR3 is TGTGCCAGCAGTTACCAAAGACCGAACACCGGGGAGCTGTTTTTT.